The clone carrying this T cell receptor (beta chain) was seen a handful of times. The antigen remains undetermined. TCR alpha and TCR beta cDNA libraries with sample barcodes and UMIs came from 5'RACE using constant-segment primers. A single record per CDR3 protein comes from TCRdb applying MiXCR to the 5' RACE reads. This sample has 550,000 to 700,000 distinct CDR3 sequences, with about a sixth found just once. The CDR3 length is 16 residues. Germline CDR1 SGHRS, CDR2 YFSETQ. V lost 0 bases and J lost 4; bases outside the gene matches: 8. The data were taken from a study of T-cell memory formation after mild COVID-19. Study at large: Across donors, TCR clusters were largely donor specific. Study-wide results and limits: Among clones contracting day 15 to 85, CD4/CD8 was balanced, whereas later expanders leaned CD4+. Some responding clones appeared in pre-infection memory, suggesting cross-reactive memory joined.

The TCR was taken from an adult woman who had mild COVID-19 (a few samples of this study predate the infection). Cell type and time point are not known. The specimen was PBMCs or a T cell subset sorted from them (not recorded which). This rearrangement joins TRBV5-1 to TRBJ1-2, with 8 positions matching TRBD1. The CDR3 region is CASSLAGPGQAYGYTF. In nucleotides, the CDR3 is TGCGCCAGCAGCTTGGCTGGCCCGGGACAGGCCTATGGCTACACCTTC.